This TCR beta chain derives from a study of technical replicates of blood from a handful of donors. The CDR3 sequence is 14 residues long. The trim removed 4 bases at V and 2 bases at J, leaving 3 bases unmatched. The germline V gene has CDR1 ENHRY and CDR2 SYGVKD. The assay was immunoSEQ multiplex PCR, and TCRdb's table has in-frame clones only and misses some. The sample includes around 67,000 clones, about nine tenths seen only once; the top ten take roughly 0.36%. The receptor was derived from a human donor in good health. Input material: T cells isolated from PBMCs. This chain joins TRBV10-3 and TRBJ1-1; TRBD1 matches 8 bases. The chain's CDR3 is CAISATGVNTEAFF. The CDR3 DNA reads TGTGCCATCAGTGCGACAGGGGTCAACACTGAAGCTTTCTTT.